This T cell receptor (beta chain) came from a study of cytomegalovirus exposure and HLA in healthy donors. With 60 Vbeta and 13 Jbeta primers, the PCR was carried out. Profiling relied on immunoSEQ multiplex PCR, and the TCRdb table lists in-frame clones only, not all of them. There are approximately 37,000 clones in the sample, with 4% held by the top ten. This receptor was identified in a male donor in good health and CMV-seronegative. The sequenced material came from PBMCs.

The CDR3 region is CASSPQRVWDSNQPQHF. The CDR3 DNA sequence: TGTGCCAGCAGCCCGCAGCGGGTTTGGGATAGCAATCAGCCCCAGCATTTT. J is TRBJ1-5 and V is TRBV21-1. TRBV21-1 is a pseudogene locus. The length of the CDR3 is 17 residues.